This T cell receptor beta chain was observed in a study of multiple sclerosis patients with progressive multifocal leukoencephalopathy. Study-level findings and limits: Before and during natalizumab, the clones expanded at PML already existed. Less diverse TRB repertoires were suggested in most PML patients.

The CDR3 loop spans 13 amino acids. Germline V gene sequence: CDR1 SNHLY, CDR2 FYNNEI. Trimming at V came to 10 bases and at J to 3 bases, leaving 5 bases not matched to a gene. This clone was counted once. Its antigen is still unknown. The assay was run at survey level. The assay was immunoSEQ multiplex PCR, and TCRdb's table has in-frame clones only and misses some. The table has about 28,000 clones, 88% seen once; the top ten hold 0.9% to 1.2%. The sample's time point: before natalizumab initiation. This chain connects TRBV2 to TRBJ1-2; 10 positions match TRBD1. Material for sequencing was PBMCs. The origin of this receptor is a human donor with multiple sclerosis. The DNA for the CDR3 is TGTGCCAACGGGACAGGGGAGGACTATGGCTACACCTTC. Translated, it gives CANGTGEDYGYTF. The full variable domain, its missing parts supplied by reference TRBV2 and TRBJ1-2, is EPEVTQTPSHQVTQMGQEVILRCVPISNHLYFYWYRQILGQKVEFLVSFYNNEISEKSEIFDDQFSVERPDGSNFTLKIRSTKLEDSAMYFCANGTGEDYGYTFGSGTRLTVV.